What follows are 22 T cell receptor beta chains derived from one specimen sequenced in a study of graft-versus-host responses after intestinal transplantation. The antigens these receptors bind are not known. Sequencing used immunoSEQ multiplex PCR; TCRdb keeps in-frame clones, though not all of them. The table includes roughly 89,000 clones, roughly 92% detected once. The sequencing used unstimulated CD4+ T cells sorted from spleen or lymph node cells, collected before intestinal transplant. The source of these receptors is a human donor who received an intestinal transplant.

The V call is TRBV13, the J call TRBJ1-2; D may be TRBD1 (6 bases). CDR3 length: 16 amino acids. Trimming shortened V by 5 bases and J by 4 bases, and 20 bases separated the two germline ends. Germline loops: CDR1 PRHDT, CDR2 FYEKMQ (reference sequence). The chain's CDR3 is CASSPGDGGNSYGYTF. CDR3 bases: TGTGCCAGCAGCCCAGGGGACGGCGGAAATAGCTATGGCTACACCTTC. Drawing the rest from reference TRBV13 and TRBJ1-2, the complete variable domain is AAGVIQSPRHLIKEKRETATLKCYPIPRHDTVYWYQQGPGQDPQFLISFYEKMQSDKGSIPDRFSAQQFSDYHSELNMSSLELGDSALYFCASSPGDGGNSYGYTFGSGTRLTVV.

The J gene is TRBJ2-1, the V gene TRBV5-1; D may be TRBD2 (5 bases). The V and J ends lost 4 bases and 10 bases respectively, with 15 bases between them. Germline CDR1 is SGHRS and CDR2 is YFSETQ. The CDR3 covers 13 residues. The CDR3 is CASSRLAGWEQFF. For the CDR3, the DNA is TGCGCCAGCAGCCGGCTAGCAGGATGGGAGCAGTTCTTC.

With regard to this clone: The junction and the germline gene differ at one end; a read error may be behind it. The chain uses TRBV5-1 and TRBJ2-3; D is perhaps TRBD1 or TRBD2 (5 bases each). The CDR3 covers 16 residues. Germline CDR1 is SGHRS and CDR2 is YFSETQ. The CDR3 here is CANSLGDSLSTDTQYF. The DNA of the CDR3 is TGCGCCAACAGCTTGGGAGACAGCTTGAGCACAGATACGCAGTATTTT. Together with reference TRBV5-1 and TRBJ2-3, the CDR3 gives the full variable domain: KAGVTQTPRYLIKTRGQQVTLSCSPISGHRSVSWYQQTPGQGLQFLFEYFSETQRNKGNFPGRFSGRQFSNSRSEMNVSTLELGDSALYLCANSLGDSLSTDTQYFGPGTRLTVL.

The rearrangement joins TRBV7-9 to TRBJ2-1; 7 positions agree with TRBD2. Germline V gives CDR1 SEHNR, CDR2 FQNEAQ (reference sequence). The CDR3 extends over 16 amino acids. With V trimmed by 2 bases and J by 0 bases, 4 bases remained unmatched. The CDR3 loop reads CASSLKGGSSYNEQFF. The CDR3 DNA follows: TGTGCCAGCAGCTTAAAAGGCGGGAGCTCCTACAATGAGCAGTTCTTC.

On this clone itself: In the same sample, other DNA sequences code for this CDR3. In nucleotides, the CDR3 is TGTGCCAGCTCACCTGGTACAGGGGGGTACGAGCAGTACTTC. This translates into CASSPGTGGYEQYF. The rearrangement uses TRBV18 and TRBJ2-7; TRBD1 matches at 8 bases. V trimming: 3 bases; J trimming: 4 bases; junction bases outside the gene matches: 5. The CDR3 runs 14 residues. Germline V lookup: CDR1 KGHSH, CDR2 LQKENI.

This sequence joins TRBV29-1 and TRBJ2-1, with 9 nucleotides matching TRBD2. There are 13 residues in the CDR3. Trimming at V came to 7 bases and at J to 9 bases, leaving 10 bases not matched to a gene. Germline V CDR1 and CDR2: SQVTM, ANQGSEA. The CDR3 region is CSGRPGLAIEQFF. The CDR3 coding sequence is TGCAGCGGACGTCCGGGACTAGCTATTGAGCAGTTCTTC.

This chain uses TRBV5-1 with TRBJ2-7; 9 bases match TRBD1. The germline V gene has CDR1 SGHRS and CDR2 YFSETQ. The CDR3 runs to 15 residues. Germline trimming cut 4 bases from V and 2 bases from J; bases unmatched to any gene: 7. The CDR3 DNA follows: TGCGCCAGCAGCGGGGGACAGGGAGAGGCCTACGAGCAGTACTTC. Translating gives CASSGGQGEAYEQYF. Full variable domain (remainder filled in from reference TRBV5-1 and TRBJ2-7): KAGVTQTPRYLIKTRGQQVTLSCSPISGHRSVSWYQQTPGQGLQFLFEYFSETQRNKGNFPGRFSGRQFSNSRSEMNVSTLELGDSALYLCASSGGQGEAYEQYFGPGTRLTVT.

V is TRBV5-1 and J is TRBJ1-2; D perhaps matches TRBD1 (5 bases). Germline-derived CDR1 and CDR2 are SGHRS and YFSETQ. The CDR3 contains 15 residues. Trimming shortened V by 0 bases and J by 5 bases, and 14 bases separated the two germline ends. The CDR3 nucleotides read TGCGCCAGCAGCTTGGAGCCAGGGTTAGGGTATGGCTACACCTTC. This codes for CASSLEPGLGYGYTF.

The V call is TRBV11-3, the J call TRBJ2-1; D remains unclear. V dropped 0 bases and J dropped 5 bases, with 5 bases sitting between them. Germline CDR1 is SGHNT and CDR2 is YENEEA. The CDR3 covers 13 residues. CDR3 in amino acids: CASSLDFDNEQFF. The CDR3 bases are TGTGCCAGCAGCTTAGATTTCGACAATGAGCAGTTCTTC. Variable domain in full (rest from reference TRBV11-3 and TRBJ2-1): EAGVVQSPRYKIIEKKQPVAFWCNPISGHNTLYWYLQNLGQGPELLIRYENEEAVDDSQLPKDRFSAERLKGVDSTLKIQPAELGDSAVYLCASSLDFDNEQFFGPGTRLTVL.

In nucleotides, the CDR3 is TGTGCCAGCAGCTCCCAGACTAGCGGTCCCACAGATACGCAGTATTTT. Translation: CASSSQTSGPTDTQYF. The rearrangement uses TRBV5-4 and TRBJ2-3, with 9 bases matching TRBD2. CDR3 size: 16 residues. Per the germline V gene, CDR1 is SGHNT and CDR2 is YYREEE (reference sequence). With 3 bases clipped from V and 2 bases from J, the junction kept 7 bases outside the gene matches.

This rearrangement joins TRBV18 to TRBJ2-2, with D possibly being TRBD1 (6 bases). The germline V and J ends were trimmed by 2 bases and 7 bases, with 11 bases remaining between them. Germline CDR1 reads KGHSH; CDR2 reads LQKENI. The CDR3 extends over 14 amino acids. The CDR3: CASSPILRGGELFF. The CDR3 region has the DNA TGTGCCAGCTCACCAATCCTCAGGGGCGGGGAGCTGTTTTTT.

This chain joins TRBV4-2 and TRBJ1-5; 9 nucleotides align to TRBD1. CDR3 length equals 16 residues. The V segment lost 0 bases and the J segment 5 bases; nucleotides outside the gene matches: 5. CDR1 and CDR2 from the germline V gene are LGHNA and YNFKEQ. CDR3: CASSQDAGQGDQPQHF. The DNA of the CDR3 is TGTGCCAGCAGCCAAGATGCGGGACAGGGAGATCAGCCCCAGCATTTT.

For the CDR3, the DNA is TGTGCCAGCAGCTATGGGGGGGGGACCGCGAACACTGAAGCTTTCTTT. It specifies CASSYGGGTANTEAFF. V usage is TRBV5-4 and J usage is TRBJ1-1; D might be TRBD1 (5 bases). The CDR3 length is 16 residues. V was trimmed by 3 bases and J by 1 base, leaving 16 bases between them. Germline CDR1 and CDR2: SGHNT and YYREEE (reference sequence). Full variable domain (remainder filled in from reference TRBV5-4 and TRBJ1-1): ETGVTQSPTHLIKTRGQQVTLRCSSQSGHNTVSWYQQALGQGPQFIFQYYREEENGRGNFPPRFSGLQFPNYSSELNVNALELDDSALYLCASSYGGGTANTEAFFGQGTRLTVV.

This clone showed up just once. The gene calls are TRBV5-1 and TRBJ2-6; 7 positions agree with TRBD1. Germline V lookup: CDR1 SGHRS, CDR2 YFSETQ. The CDR3 runs 17 residues. V lost 6 bases to trimming and J lost 0 bases; unmatched junction nucleotides: 9. The CDR3 loop is CASTTGRGSSGANVLTF. CDR3 bases: TGCGCCAGCACCACCGGCAGGGGGAGCTCTGGGGCCAACGTCCTGACTTTC.

This clone appeared a single time. The chain combines TRBV11-1 with TRBJ1-4, with 9 bases identical to TRBD1. Germline loops: CDR1 SGHAT, CDR2 FQDESV (reference sequence). This CDR3 has 19 residues. J was trimmed by 7 bases and V by 4 bases; bases with no gene match: 19. CDR3 nucleotides: TGTGCCAGCAGCTGGCGACCGGGACAGGGCTTTGGAGATCGTGAAAAACTGTTTTTT. As protein: CASSWRPGQGFGDREKLFF.

The CDR3 sequence: CASSLGQGVSGYTF. In nucleotides, the CDR3 is TGTGCCAGCAGCTTGGGACAGGGGGTGTCTGGCTACACCTTC. The gene calls are TRBV7-8 and TRBJ1-2; 11 bases map to TRBD1. Germline assignment: CDR1 SGHVS and CDR2 FQNEAQ. The V and J ends lost 3 bases and 7 bases, in that order; junction bases with no gene match: 4. This CDR3 comprises 14 residues.

CDR3 amino acids: CASRGELAFTDTQYF. The CDR3 coding sequence is TGTGCCAGCAGGGGGGAACTAGCGTTTACAGATACGCAGTATTTT. The chain has TRBV5-6 and TRBJ2-3; 7 bases are a match to TRBD2. Trimming took 5 bases from V and 3 from J; bases not matched to a gene: 9. Germline V gene sequence: CDR1 SGHDT, CDR2 YYEEEE. The CDR3 length is 15 residues.

This clone has a single count. The J gene is TRBJ2-3, the V gene TRBV9, with 10 bases identical to TRBD2. The CDR3 has 16 amino acids. Germline V CDR1 and CDR2: SGDLS, YYNGEE. Trimming cost V 3 bases and J 3 bases; bases outside gene matches: 7. This chain's CDR3 is CASSASGGLGTDTQYF. DNA of the CDR3: TGTGCCAGCAGCGCTAGCGGGGGTCTCGGGACAGATACGCAGTATTTT.

The V call is TRBV27, the J call TRBJ2-5; 8 bases map to TRBD1. The CDR3 is 16 amino acids. The germline V gene has CDR1 MNHEY and CDR2 SMNVEV (reference sequence). With 5 bases clipped from V and 5 bases from J, the junction kept 13 bases outside the gene matches. The CDR3 loop reads CASSGRNQGASETQYF. CDR3 in DNA: TGTGCCAGCAGTGGGAGAAACCAGGGGGCGTCGGAGACCCAGTACTTC.

The CDR3 region has the DNA TGTGCCAGCAGCTTCGGCGGGGCATACGAGCAGTACTTC. This codes for CASSFGGAYEQYF. The chain couples TRBV11-3 to TRBJ2-7; TRBD2 might be the D (6 bases). Between the trimmed V and J ends, which lost 3 bases and 4 bases, there was a span of 10 bases. The V gene's germline CDR1 is SGHNT and CDR2 YENEEA. The CDR3 covers 13 residues.

This clone was detected once. The gene calls are TRBV15 and TRBJ2-1, with a possible D match to TRBD1 (5 bases). The germline CDR1 and CDR2 sequences are LNHNV and YYDKDF (reference sequence). CDR3 length: 14 residues. V shed 3 bases and J shed 6 bases, with 12 bases lying between them. As DNA, the CDR3 is TGTGCCACCAGCAGGGACAAGGCCCTCAATGAGCAGTTCTTC. Translation: CATSRDKALNEQFF.

The chain couples TRBV5-1 to TRBJ2-5, with 7 bases fitting TRBD1. V was clipped by 0 bases and J by 1 base; unmatched bases: 3. Germline assignment: CDR1 SGHRS and CDR2 YFSETQ. CDR3 length equals 15 residues. The chain's CDR3 is CASSLGQGGQETQYF. CDR3 bases: TGCGCCAGCAGCTTGGGACAGGGCGGCCAAGAGACCCAGTACTTC.